The 5 T cell receptor beta chains presented below share a single source sample, sequenced in a study of PD-L1 blockade in urothelial cancer. Some clones are missing from TCRdb's copy, which holds only in-frame ones; the method was immunoSEQ multiplex PCR. The data hold over 100,000 clones, with 84% observed a single time. Indicated time point: pretreatment peripheral blood. Sample: PBMCs, taken around atezolizumab (anti-PD-L1) treatment. All receptors come from a man aged 45-60 years with urothelial cancer.

The gene calls are TRBV2 and TRBJ2-2, with D tentatively TRBD2 (5 bases). The CDR3 has 14 amino acids. V was shortened by 11 bases and J by 1 base, with 14 bases between the two germline ends. Germline-derived CDR1 and CDR2 are SNHLY and FYNNEI. The CDR3 loop reads CALSDLENTGELFF. CDR3 in DNA: TGTGCCCTATCGGACTTGGAGAACACCGGGGAGCTGTTTTTT.

V and J are TRBV7-9 and TRBJ2-3; 9 bases agree with TRBD2. V lost 1 base to trimming and J lost 5 bases; unmatched junction nucleotides: 4. This CDR3 spans 15 amino acids. Germline CDR1 is SEHNR and CDR2 is FQNEAQ (reference sequence). This chain's CDR3 is CASSLGGRALDTQYF. The DNA for the CDR3 is TGTGCCAGCAGCTTAGGCGGGAGGGCCCTAGATACGCAGTATTTT.

The gene calls are TRBV6-5 and TRBJ1-6; a weak D match, TRBD1 (5 bases). The CDR3 runs to 13 residues. V was pared by 2 bases and J by 7 bases, with 6 bases between. Germline V gene data show CDR1 as MNHEY and CDR2 as SVGAGI. CDR3 loop: CASSYPGNSPLHF. CDR3 bases: TGTGCCAGCAGTTACCCAGGGAATTCACCCCTCCACTTT.

This chain joins TRBV18 and TRBJ2-1, with 11 bases lining up with TRBD2. The CDR3 length is 17 residues. The V gene end was trimmed by 1 base and the J gene end by 6 bases; junction bases not matched to a gene: 8. Germline-derived CDR1 and CDR2 are KGHSH and LQKENI. The CDR3 DNA reads as TGTGCCAGCTCACCACGACTAGCGGGATCTTTCGGCAATGAGCAGTTCTTC. Protein: CASSPRLAGSFGNEQFF. Using reference TRBV18 and TRBJ2-1 for the parts outside the CDR3, the full variable domain is NAGVMQNPRHLVRRRGQEARLRCSPMKGHSHVYWYRQLPEEGLKFMVYLQKENIIDESGMPKERFSAEFPKEGPSILRIQQVVRGDSAAYFCASSPRLAGSFGNEQFFGPGTRLTVL.

This chain uses TRBV7-3 with TRBJ2-1; 9 bases match TRBD2. Germline loops: CDR1 SGHTA, CDR2 FQGTGA. V shed 2 bases and J 1 base; nucleotides not matched to a gene: 3. CDR3 size: 16 residues. The CDR3 DNA sequence: TGTGCCAGCAGCTTAGTAGCGGGAGCATCCTACAATGAGCAGTTCTTC. It encodes CASSLVAGASYNEQFF. Drawing the rest from reference TRBV7-3 and TRBJ2-1, the complete variable domain is GAGVSQTPSNKVTEKGKYVELRCDPISGHTALYWYRQSLGQGPEFLIYFQGTGAADDSGLPNDRFFAVRPEGSVSTLKIQRTERGDSAVYLCASSLVAGASYNEQFFGPGTRLTVL.